The next 8 T cell receptor beta chains were all read from a single sample in a study of long-term antiretroviral therapy in people with HIV. Sequencing relied on immunoSEQ assay v3.0, run at survey level. Data came from immunoSEQ multiplex PCR; TCRdb stores just in-frame clones and leaves some out. This table has some 33,000 clones, roughly 95% appearing once. This material consisted of unsorted PBMCs, taken 6.5 to 6.9 years after starting antiretroviral therapy. Receptors originate from a man aged 25-45 years with HIV.

The chain joins TRBV11-2 to TRBJ2-1, with a tentative D call TRBD2 (6 bases). Trimming pared 4 bases from V and 9 bases from J, leaving 10 bases between. The CDR3 length is 12 residues. Germline CDR1 and CDR2: SGHAT and FQNNGV. The CDR3 coding sequence is TGTGCCAGCAGCTCGACTAGTATTGAGCAGTTCTTC. Protein product: CASSSTSIEQFF. The whole variable domain, remainder taken from reference TRBV11-2 and TRBJ2-1, is EAGVAQSPRYKIIEKRQSVAFWCNPISGHATLYWYQQILGQGPKLLIQFQNNGVVDDSQLPKDRFSAERLKGVDSTLKIQPAKLEDSAVYLCASSSTSIEQFFGPGTRLTVL.

This chain connects TRBV7-6 to TRBJ2-7; D not certain. This CDR3 contains 13 residues. Germline V gene sequence: CDR1 SGHVS, CDR2 FNYEAQ. V was cut by 7 bases and J by 6 bases, with 16 bases left in between. CDR3 in amino acids: CASTNSQTGEQYF. The CDR3 DNA sequence: TGTGCCAGCACCAACTCCCAGACGGGCGAGCAGTACTTC.

The table lists this clone with a count of one. The rearrangement uses TRBV9 and TRBJ1-4; D gene unclear. Trimming left V 4 bases short and J 4 bases short, with 5 bases between. CDR3 size: 12 residues. Germline V gene lookup returns CDR1 SGDLS and CDR2 YYNGEE. The CDR3 region has the DNA TGTGCCAGCAGCTCCAATAATGAAAAACTGTTTTTT. Translating it yields CASSSNNEKLFF. Full variable domain (remainder filled in from reference TRBV9 and TRBJ1-4): DSGVTQTPKHLITATGQRVTLRCSPRSGDLSVYWYQQSLDQGLQFLIQYYNGEERAKGNILERFSAQQFPDLHSELNLSSLELGDSALYFCASSSNNEKLFFGSGTQLSVL.

This clone was observed a single time. The chain couples TRBV11-2 to TRBJ2-7, with 7 bases identical to TRBD2. Per the germline V gene, CDR1 is SGHAT and CDR2 is FQNNGV. The J segment lost 5 bases and the V segment lost 3 bases, leaving 13 bases of the junction unmatched. CDR3 length: 16 amino acids. Here the CDR3 reads CASSFSGFSDPHEQYF. The CDR3, as DNA: TGTGCCAGCAGCTTTAGCGGGTTCTCCGACCCCCACGAGCAGTACTTC.

V gene TRBV6-1 combines with J gene TRBJ2-1; possibly TRBD1 for D (5 bases). This CDR3 has 16 amino acids. Trimming stripped 2 bases from V and 5 bases from J, with 16 bases between. CDR1 and CDR2 from the germline V gene are MNHNS and SASEGT. The CDR3 DNA sequence: TGTGCCAGCAGTGAACAGCAGGGCCGGTTTAACAATGAGCAGTTCTTC. This translates into CASSEQQGRFNNEQFF.

The chain uses TRBV30 and TRBJ2-7; 9 bases agree with TRBD1. Germline lookup yields CDR1 GTSNPN and CDR2 SVGIG (reference sequence). CDR3 length: 13 amino acids. The ends lost 6 bases at V and 2 bases at J; junction bases unmatched: 5. The CDR3 here is CACLTGGAYEQYF. The DNA of the CDR3 is TGTGCCTGCCTGACAGGGGGGGCCTACGAGCAGTACTTC.

The genes are TRBV7-6 and TRBJ1-5; D is unresolved. This CDR3 is 13 amino acids long. The V end was cut by 3 bases, the J end by 7 bases, with 10 bases between. Germline CDR1 SGHVS, CDR2 FNYEAQ. The DNA for the CDR3 is TGTGCCAGCAGCTTCCCTGACCCCCAGCCCCAGCATTTT. The encoded protein is CASSFPDPQPQHF.

The CDR3 DNA reads TGTGCCAGCAGCGTAGAGGGCACCCATCAGCCCCAGCATTTT. It translates to CASSVEGTHQPQHF. This sequence joins TRBV9 and TRBJ1-5; no firm D call. V lost 0 bases and J 5 bases, leaving 9 bases between the germline ends. The CDR3 spans 14 residues. Germline loops: CDR1 SGDLS, CDR2 YYNGEE.